This record looks at one T cell receptor (beta chain) sequence and its context. Its antigen is unknown. This entry is derived from a study of OX40 agonist ivuxolimab in advanced cancers. V gave up 2 bases and J gave up 8 bases, with 8 bases separating them. Germline lookup yields CDR1 SGHDT and CDR2 YYEEEE. The length of the CDR3 is 12 residues. Points from the study as a whole: Patients who responded partially at 0.1-3.0 mg/kg showed clonal expansion ranking among the lowest. Undetermined was the antigen specificity of the expanded peripheral T cells.

The repertoire was sequenced with immunoSEQ multiplex PCR; TCRdb's copy has only in-frame clones and lacks some. The repertoire holds 44,000 or so clones, approximately 91% seen once, with about 19% in the top ten. This TCR derives from an adult with an advanced solid tumor such as melanoma, head and neck, liver or kidney cancer. V usage is TRBV5-6 and J usage is TRBJ2-1, with a tentative D call TRBD1 (6 bases). The specimen was CD4+ or CD8+ T cells sorted from blood, collected in a trial of the OX40 agonist ivuxolimab. The CDR3 loop is CASSLGGDEQFF. CDR3 nucleotide sequence: TGTGCCAGCAGCTTAGGGGGTGATGAGCAGTTCTTC.